This TCR beta chain was profiled in a study of immune heterogeneity within non-small cell lung tumors. Study outcomes and limitations: High-frequency clones unique to single sites coexisted with identical dominant CDR3 beta clonotypes that recurred across tumor sites within a patient. In tumor regions, T-cell clonality showed a moderate but significant correlation with local tumor mutational burden (R around 0.32). Largely, high-frequency T-cell receptor beta clonotypes differed from one individual patient to another.

Germline-derived CDR1 and CDR2 are MDHEN and SYDVKM. The CDR3 consists of 16 residues. V was cut by 8 bases and J by 0 bases, with 17 bases left in between. This clonotype was picked up many times. What it binds is not known. Bulk tumor genomic DNA constituted the template, at 450 to 700 ng per sample. Several biopsies per primary tumor were taken during surgery, spaced as far apart as possible. Undergoing curative surgery were patients whose non-small cell lung cancer was untreated and newly diagnosed. Individuals who provided samples were patients with newly diagnosed non-small cell lung cancer who were having surgery with curative intent. Amplification of TCR beta CDR3 was performed by multiplex PCR with 32 V and 13 J primers. One entry per CDR3 protein, called by TCRdb with MiXCR from the multiplex PCR reads. The data contain roughly 8,900 distinct CDR3 sequences, roughly a third of them singletons.

Material: lung tumor tissue. V gene TRBV28 combines with J gene TRBJ1-5; weak D call: TRBD1 (5 bases). The sequence was collected from a man between 60 and 75 years old with non-small cell lung cancer. Here the CDR3 DNA reads TGTGCCAGCCGAGGTAAGCTGGGGGGTAGCAATCAGCCCCAGCATTTT. Translation: CASRGKLGGSNQPQHF.